The 6 T cell receptor beta chains presented below share a single source sample, sequenced in a study of PD-1 blockade in classical Hodgkin lymphoma (TCRdb year 2020). The time point label, as the study defines it: cycle 1 day 1 (C1D1), immediately before nivolumab initiation. Relapse after autologous stem cell transplantation had occurred in all trial patients, and cohorts A, B and C were distinguished by prior brentuximab vedotin exposure. Library method: the immunoSEQ multiplex PCR assay. The immuneACCESS repertoire file appears here via TCRdb, limited to in-frame rearrangements. These files lack a portion of the clones; in checked studies, under half of the deficit traces to unresolved V genes, and the cause of the others is not known. The sample table lists 20,000 to 30,000 clones, roughly two thirds of them with a count of one. Jointly, the top ten make up approximately 3.4% of the sample.

Source: peripheral blood mononuclear cells (PBMCs), taken at baseline. The receptors come from a human donor with classical Hodgkin lymphoma.

This rearrangement joins TRBV28 to TRBJ2-3; D remains unclear. Trimming left V 5 bases short and J 2 bases short, with 11 bases between. From germline, CDR1 is MDHEN and CDR2 SYDVKM. CDR3 size: 14 residues. The CDR3 nucleotides are TGTGCCAGCAGTGGCGCTGAGGCCACAGATACGCAGTATTTT. Translation gives CASSGAEATDTQYF.

In DNA form, the CDR3 reads TGTGCCAGCAGCAAAGAAAGGCTTAGGAGCGGGGCCCCCTACGAGCAGTACTTC. Protein: CASSKERLRSGAPYEQYF. The chain combines TRBV21-1 with TRBJ2-7; the table names TRBD2, a call not compared with the DNA. TRBV21-1 is given as a pseudogene. This CDR3 has 18 residues.

This clone was found once. This chain joins TRBV27 and TRBJ2-7; 9 positions agree with TRBD1. The CDR3 is made up of 17 amino acids. Germline V gene lookup returns CDR1 MNHEY and CDR2 SMNVEV (reference sequence). The V and J ends lost 5 bases and 0 bases, in that order; junction bases with no gene match: 11. The CDR3: CASSSRWTGDYSYEQYF. DNA of the CDR3: TGTGCCAGCAGTAGTCGTTGGACAGGGGACTACTCCTACGAGCAGTACTTC.

The chain joins TRBV7-9 to TRBJ2-1; maybe TRBD1 (6 bases). The length of the CDR3 is 13 residues. With 4 bases removed from V and 5 bases from J, the gap between germline ends came to 9 bases. Germline V gives CDR1 SEHNR, CDR2 FQNEAQ (reference sequence). The CDR3 here is CASSWTDNNEQFF. In DNA form, the CDR3 reads TGTGCCAGCAGCTGGACAGATAACAATGAGCAGTTCTTC.

CDR3 residues: CASSPSGDQPQHF. For the CDR3, the DNA is TGTGCCAGCTCACCATCAGGGGACCAGCCCCAGCATTTT. The rearrangement joins TRBV18 to TRBJ1-5; maybe TRBD1 (6 bases). CDR3 length equals 13 residues. The ends were cut back, 2 bases at V and 7 bases at J, with 9 bases in the middle. Germline V gene data show CDR1 as KGHSH and CDR2 as LQKENI.

The chain carries TRBV4-3 and TRBJ2-2; TRBD1 matches 9 bases. This CDR3 comprises 18 residues. Losses at the gene ends were 2 bases for V and 4 bases for J; bases not matched to a gene: 11. Germline V gene sequence: CDR1 LGHNA, CDR2 YSLEER. The CDR3 is CASSQSSPGTGFTGELFF. CDR3 DNA sequence: TGCGCCAGCAGCCAAAGTTCACCCGGGACAGGGTTCACCGGGGAGCTGTTTTTT.